The 18 T cell receptor beta chains below were found in one sample sequenced in a study of Ad26.COV2.S vaccination and SARS-CoV-2 variants. Treatment meaning: over 15 received Ad26.COV2.S at low or high dose, single or two shots; several received placebo; per-sample allocation not given. Sampling was done on day 63 after the first vaccine or placebo injection. Assay: immunoSEQ multiplex PCR; the TCRdb copy retains only in-frame clones and omits some. Altogether 500,000 or so clones are present, roughly 89% being singletons, with the ten largest covering over 2.5%. The source material was peripheral blood, sampled in a trial of Ad26.COV2.S vaccine versus placebo. Receptors originate from a person aged 18-65 years who received the Ad26.COV2.S COVID-19 vaccine or a placebo.

The chain uses TRBV28 and TRBJ2-6, with 8 bases matching TRBD2. Trimming took 10 bases from V and 0 from J; bases not matched to a gene: 14. The CDR3 loop spans 18 amino acids. Germline CDR1 is MDHEN and CDR2 is SYDVKM. Written as DNA, the CDR3 is TGTGCCACCCCATCCTCCGGGGGGGCTCCCTCTGGGGCCAACGTCCTGACTTTC. Translated, it gives CATPSSGGAPSGANVLTF.

A single count supports this clone. This sequence joins TRBV28 and TRBJ2-1; D is perhaps TRBD1 or TRBD2 (5 bases each). Trimming pared 6 bases from V and 7 bases from J, leaving 28 bases between. This CDR3 has 18 residues. Germline V CDR1 and CDR2: MDHEN, SYDVKM. CDR3 loop: CASSPSRLAPWGMNEQFF. CDR3 coding DNA: TGTGCCAGCAGCCCCTCGCGCCTTGCGCCGTGGGGGATGAATGAGCAGTTCTTC.

The gene calls are TRBV4-3 and TRBJ2-7; 11 nucleotides match TRBD2. This CDR3 has 16 residues. Germline CDR1 and CDR2: LGHNA and YSLEER. The V and J ends lost 3 bases and 4 bases, in that order; junction bases with no gene match: 8. The CDR3 sequence is CASSQGLAELLYEQYV. DNA for the CDR3: TGCGCCAGCAGCCAGGGACTAGCGGAGTTGTTATACGAGCAGTACGTC.

This clone was counted a few times. The chain employs TRBV2 and TRBJ2-1; 9 nucleotides agree with TRBD2. Germline CDR1 and CDR2: SNHLY and FYNNEI. After removal of 8 bases from V and 0 bases from J, the junction contained 14 bases not matched to a gene. This CDR3 region has 18 residues. The CDR3 sequence: CASLEAGLAGSSYNEQFF. The CDR3 coding sequence is TGTGCCAGCCTCGAGGCCGGTCTAGCGGGGAGCTCCTACAATGAGCAGTTCTTC.

In DNA, the CDR3 is TGTGCCAGCAGCCAAGATCTACCAGGGGTGAGCAATCAGCCCCAGCATTTT. The encoded protein is CASSQDLPGVSNQPQHF. The V call is TRBV4-2, the J call TRBJ1-5; D is perhaps TRBD1 (6 bases). V lost 0 bases and J 1 base, leaving 13 bases between the germline ends. The germline CDR1 and CDR2 sequences are LGHNA and YNFKEQ. There are 17 residues in the CDR3.

The rearrangement links TRBV30 to TRBJ1-2; 8 bases match TRBD1. Per the germline V gene, CDR1 is GTSNPN and CDR2 is SVGIG (reference sequence). The CDR3 spans 15 residues. The ends lost 3 bases at V and 8 bases at J; junction bases unmatched: 14. CDR3 DNA sequence: TGTGCCTGGAGCACTTCCTTAGGACAGGGAGGGGGCTACACCTTC. This gives the protein CAWSTSLGQGGGYTF.

This chain uses TRBV6-1 with TRBJ1-4; D is unresolved. Deletions cut 0 bases from V and 8 bases from J, with 10 bases between. The length of the CDR3 is 14 residues. The germline CDR1 and CDR2 sequences are MNHNS and SASEGT. The DNA for the CDR3 is TGTGCCAGCAGTGAAGCCGTCAGTAAAGAAAAACTGTTTTTT. Its translation: CASSEAVSKEKLFF.

The rearrangement joins TRBV28 to TRBJ1-1, with 7 bases that match TRBD1. Germline CDR1 and CDR2: MDHEN and SYDVKM. With 2 bases clipped from V and 11 bases from J, the junction kept 8 bases outside the gene matches. The CDR3 is 13 residues long. The CDR3 nucleotides read TGTGCCAGCAGTTTAATGGACAGGATCGCGGCTTTCTTT. This gives the protein CASSLMDRIAAFF.

The gene calls are TRBV29-1 and TRBJ2-3, with D tentatively TRBD2 (7 bases). The V and J ends lost 6 bases and 3 bases respectively, with 19 bases between them. CDR1 SQVTM and CDR2 ANQGSEA come from the germline V gene. The CDR3 covers 15 residues. Here the CDR3 reads CSVRGGELTTDTQYF. CDR3 sequence (DNA): TGCAGCGTCCGAGGGGGGGAGCTAACAACAGATACGCAGTATTTT.

As DNA, the CDR3 is TGTGCCAGCAGATGGGGTGGGGTTCAAGATACGCAGTATTTT. Protein product: CASRWGGVQDTQYF. The chain joins TRBV5-4 to TRBJ2-3; D remains ambiguous. The length of the CDR3 is 14 residues. The germline V and J ends were trimmed by 5 bases and 5 bases, with 15 bases remaining between them. Germline loops: CDR1 SGHNT, CDR2 YYREEE (reference sequence).

As regards this clone: An end of the junction does not agree with germline; a read error may underlie this. The gene calls are TRBV7-2 and TRBJ2-7; tentatively, D is TRBD1 (5 bases). This CDR3 has 15 amino acids. The V gene's germline CDR1 is SGHTA and CDR2 FQGNSA. The CDR3 DNA is TGTGCCAGCAGCTTAGGCCCGGTTAAAGGGGCCCAAAGGAACTTC. Translating it yields CASSLGPVKGAQRNF.

This sequence joins TRBV6-5 and TRBJ2-1; D may be TRBD2 (6 bases). CDR3 length: 14 residues. CDR1 is MNHEY, CDR2 SVGAGI, per germline. The CDR3 DNA sequence: TGTGCGGGGGGTCGGGGCAGCTCCTACAATGAGCAGTTCTTC. This gives the protein CAGGRGSSYNEQFF.

The rearrangement uses TRBV19 and TRBJ2-5; TRBD2 matches 10 bases. Unmatched junction bases numbered 11, after V lost 6 bases and J lost 4 bases. The CDR3 spans 16 residues. Germline V gene data show CDR1 as LNHDA and CDR2 as SQIVND (reference sequence). The CDR3 sequence is CASRQAGGPFSETQYF. CDR3 sequence (DNA): TGTGCCAGTAGGCAAGCGGGAGGGCCTTTTTCAGAGACCCAGTACTTC.

V is TRBV10-3 and J is TRBJ1-2, with 7 bases aligning to TRBD1. V shed 8 bases and J 7 bases; nucleotides not matched to a gene: 13. Germline CDR1 and CDR2: ENHRY and SYGVKD. The CDR3 loop spans 14 amino acids. The CDR3: CAIAEGRGQVGYTF. As DNA, the CDR3 is TGTGCCATCGCTGAAGGGCGCGGACAGGTTGGCTACACCTTC.

The chain recombines TRBV5-5 with TRBJ2-3, with 7 nucleotides matching TRBD2. CDR3 length equals 15 residues. After removal of 0 bases from V and 7 bases from J, the junction contained 8 bases not matched to a gene. Germline values: CDR1 SGHKS, CDR2 YYEKEE (reference sequence). As DNA, the CDR3 is TGTGCCAGCAGCTTGGTTTGGGGGGGTATATATACGCAGTATTTT. Its protein is CASSLVWGGIYTQYF.

The J gene is TRBJ1-3, the V gene TRBV9; no definite D call. The CDR3 runs to 12 residues. V was clipped by 4 bases and J by 4 bases, with 6 bases between them. Germline-derived CDR1 and CDR2 are SGDLS and YYNGEE. This CDR3 is CASSLGGNTIYF. In DNA form, the CDR3 reads TGTGCCAGCAGCTTAGGAGGAAACACCATATATTTT.

The chain recombines TRBV6-5 with TRBJ1-1; a weak D match, TRBD1 (5 bases). The CDR3 covers 14 residues. Germline-derived CDR1 and CDR2 are MNHEY and SVGAGI. V was clipped by 0 bases and J by 3 bases, with 8 bases between them. This CDR3 is CASSYSEGDTEAFF. Written as DNA, the CDR3 is TGTGCCAGCAGTTACTCGGAAGGGGACACTGAAGCTTTCTTT.

V usage is TRBV3-1 (or the pseudogene TRBV3-2) and J usage is TRBJ2-5; D may be TRBD1 (5 bases). This CDR3 contains 14 residues. Germline assignment: CDR1 LGHDT and CDR2 YNNKEL (reference sequence). V was pared by 4 bases and J by 4 bases, with 13 bases between. In DNA form, the CDR3 reads TGTGCCAGCAGCCTTTTTCAGGGTCGAGAGACCCAGTACTTC. The encoded protein is CASSLFQGRETQYF.